Below, 23 T cell receptor beta chains from the same sample are listed, as sequenced in a study of T cells in Graves' hyperthyroidism and ophthalmopathy. TCR beta CDR3 sequences were amplified from RNA transcripts. Initially, a first-round RT-PCR of the TCR CDR3 employed the HTBI primer set. TCRdb redid the calling of the multiplex PCR reads with MiXCR, one entry per CDR3 protein. The sample yields about 620,000 distinct CDR3 sequences, around 16% seen once. What was sequenced was blood. These receptors all come from a young woman with Graves' hyperthyroidism.

This clonotype has more than one count but fewer than ten. The chain links TRBV19 to TRBJ1-5; 8 bases agree with TRBD1. The CDR3 runs 16 residues. Trimming at V came to 7 bases and at J to 4 bases, leaving 12 bases not matched to a gene. The germline V gene encodes CDR1 LNHDA and CDR2 SQIVND (reference sequence). CDR3 nucleotides: TGTGCCAGTACGGTCGGGCAGGGGGCGGGAAATCAGCCCCAGCATTTT. Translation: CASTVGQGAGNQPQHF.

There are many counts of this clonotype. V usage is TRBV7-2 and J usage is TRBJ2-1; maybe TRBD2 (6 bases). Germline V gives CDR1 SGHTA, CDR2 FQGNSA. This CDR3 spans 15 amino acids. V lost 3 bases, J lost 4 bases, and 13 bases lay in between. The CDR3 DNA reads as TGTGCCAGCAGCTTTAATAGGGACTTATACAATGAGCAGTTCTTC. Its protein product is CASSFNRDLYNEQFF. The complete variable domain, with remaining parts taken from reference TRBV7-2 and TRBJ2-1, reads GAGVSQSPSNKVTEKGKDVELRCDPISGHTALYWYRQSLGQGLEFLIYFQGNSAPDKSGLPSDRFSAERTGGSVSTLTIQRTQQEDSAVYLCASSFNRDLYNEQFFGPGTRLTVL.

This chain uses TRBV7-9 with TRBJ2-1, with 8 positions matching TRBD1. CDR3 length equals 15 residues. J gave up 5 bases and V 5 bases, and 8 bases lay outside the gene matches. Germline V gene sequence: CDR1 SEHNR, CDR2 FQNEAQ (reference sequence). CDR3 DNA: TGTGCCAGCAGCCTCCGGACAGGGCGGCACAATGAGCAGTTCTTC. This encodes CASSLRTGRHNEQFF.

At least ten counts were recorded for this clonotype. This chain links TRBV6-5 with TRBJ2-7; D unclear. Germline V gives CDR1 MNHEY, CDR2 SVGAGI. The CDR3 loop spans 14 amino acids. V was trimmed by 6 bases and J by 3 bases, leaving 15 bases between them. CDR3 sequence: CASSPAERGYEQYF. CDR3 sequence (DNA): TGTGCCAGCAGCCCGGCGGAGAGAGGCTACGAGCAGTACTTC.

This clonotype occurred a few times. The V call is TRBV7-9, the J call TRBJ2-2, with 7 bases identical to TRBD1. The V gene's germline CDR1 is SEHNR and CDR2 FQNEAQ (reference sequence). The CDR3 has 14 residues. V lost 5 bases to trimming and J lost 6 bases; unmatched junction nucleotides: 6. The CDR3 region has the DNA TGTGCCAGCAGCACAGGGGCGACACCCGGGGAGCTGTTTTTT. It is translated as CASSTGATPGELFF. The variable domain in full, completed from reference TRBV7-9 and TRBJ2-2, reads DTGVSQNPRHKITKRGQNVTFRCDPISEHNRLYWYRQTLGQGPEFLTYFQNEAQLEKSRLLSDRFSAERPKGSFSTLEIQRTEQGDSAMYLCASSTGATPGELFFGEGSRLTVL.

There are many counts of this clonotype. V is TRBV20-1 and J is TRBJ2-3, with D perhaps TRBD1 (5 bases). The V gene's germline CDR1 is DFQATT and CDR2 SNEGSKA (reference sequence). This CDR3 spans 13 amino acids. Trimming cost V 4 bases and J 0 bases, with 8 bases left between them. The CDR3 DNA follows: TGCAGTGCTACCAGGGATAGCACAGATACGCAGTATTTT. It is translated as CSATRDSTDTQYF.

This clonotype was seen repeatedly, ten times or more. This chain uses TRBV30 with TRBJ1-1; D perhaps matches TRBD1 (6 bases). With 0 bases removed from V and 6 bases from J, the gap between germline ends came to 23 bases. Germline lookup yields CDR1 GTSNPN and CDR2 SVGIG (reference sequence). The CDR3 consists of 17 residues. CDR3 sequence (DNA): TGTGCCTGGAGTGTGCCCCGTCCGAGGGGGGAAGGCGCTGAAGCTTTCTTT. It specifies CAWSVPRPRGEGAEAFF.

This clonotype was seen a few times. This rearrangement joins TRBV5-1 to TRBJ2-3; D might be TRBD2 (6 bases). The CDR3 sequence is 15 residues long. Trimming stripped 5 bases from V and 6 bases from J, with 19 bases between. Germline V CDR1 and CDR2: SGHRS, YFSETQ. CDR3: CASRLGSRNGDTQYF. CDR3 nucleotide sequence: TGCGCCAGCAGACTCGGGAGCAGGAACGGGGATACGCAGTATTTT.

This chain joins TRBV6-1 and TRBJ2-1, with 10 positions matching TRBD1. The CDR3 has 14 residues. Germline V gives CDR1 MNHNS, CDR2 SASEGT. The V segment lost 5 bases and the J segment 9 bases; nucleotides outside the gene matches: 7. CDR3 amino acids: CASSSWTGGFEQFF. The CDR3 bases are TGTGCCAGCAGTTCCTGGACAGGGGGTTTTGAGCAGTTCTTC.

At least ten counts were recorded for this clonotype. This chain connects TRBV5-1 to TRBJ1-1; unclear D gene. Germline CDR1 SGHRS, CDR2 YFSETQ. V lost 4 bases and J lost 3, with 13 bases in between. The CDR3 covers 14 residues. CDR3 loop: CASSPGASYTEAFF. DNA of the CDR3: TGCGCCAGCAGCCCGGGAGCCAGTTACACTGAAGCTTTCTTT.

This clonotype was observed at least ten times. The V gene is TRBV20-1, the J gene TRBJ2-7; D possibly uses TRBD1 or TRBD2 (5 bases each). V lost 1 base and J 7 bases, leaving 11 bases between the germline ends. The CDR3 is made up of 12 amino acids. Germline V gene lookup returns CDR1 DFQATT and CDR2 SNEGSKA (reference sequence). The CDR3 region is CSARGGSWEQYF. CDR3 bases: TGCAGTGCTAGAGGGGGGAGTTGGGAGCAGTACTTC.

This clonotype was recorded at least ten times. This chain uses TRBV28 with TRBJ2-1; 14 positions agree with TRBD2. This CDR3 is built from 17 residues. J lost 4 bases, V lost 5 bases, and 7 bases had no gene match. CDR1 is MDHEN, CDR2 SYDVKM, per germline. DNA of the CDR3: TGTGCCAGCAGTCACCGACTAGCGGGAGGGTGGTACAATGAGCAGTTCTTC. Protein product: CASSHRLAGGWYNEQFF.

This clonotype has ten or more counts. This sequence joins TRBV12-3 or TRBV12-4 and TRBJ1-6; maybe TRBD1 (6 bases). CDR3 length: 15 amino acids. V gave up 5 bases and J gave up 9 bases, with 17 bases separating them. The CDR3 DNA reads as TGTGCCAGCAGTCTATCCGGGACACCCTCTTCACCCCTCCACTTT. Translating it yields CASSLSGTPSSPLHF.

This clonotype appeared many times. J is TRBJ1-2 and V is TRBV28; D call uncertain. CDR3 length: 15 amino acids. Germline V CDR1 and CDR2: MDHEN, SYDVKM. V lost 2 bases and J lost 3, with 13 bases in between. CDR3 coding DNA: TGTGCCAGCAGTTTAGGAGCGCGTATAGACTATGGCTACACCTTC. Protein product: CASSLGARIDYGYTF.

This clonotype was recorded many times. The V gene is TRBV7-3, the J gene TRBJ2-3, with 9 bases identical to TRBD1. There are 15 residues in the CDR3. The germline V gene encodes CDR1 SGHTA and CDR2 FQGTGA. V lost 2 bases and J lost 1; bases outside the gene matches: 1. For the CDR3, the DNA is TGTGCCAGCAGCTTATGGGACAGGGGCACAGATACGCAGTATTTT. Its protein product is CASSLWDRGTDTQYF.

This clonotype was detected a few times. One end of the junction does not line up with germline, which may come from a read error. This CDR3 reads CASSQYFGSKETQYF. The CDR3 DNA is TGTGCCAGCAGCCAATATTTCGGGAGTAAGGAGACTCAGTACTTC. The chain carries TRBV14 and TRBJ2-5; possibly TRBD2 for D (6 bases). This CDR3 region has 15 residues. Germline CDR1 reads SGHDN; CDR2 reads FVKESK.

This clonotype was detected ten times or more. The chain employs TRBV20-1 and TRBJ1-5; perhaps TRBD1 as D (5 bases). Trimming stripped 1 base from V and 3 bases from J, with 10 bases between. Germline assignment: CDR1 DFQATT and CDR2 SNEGSKA (reference sequence). This CDR3 has 14 residues. CDR3 in DNA: TGCAGTGCTAGAGTCCACAGGTTCAATCAGCCCCAGCATTTT. It translates to CSARVHRFNQPQHF.

The V call is TRBV6-6, the J call TRBJ2-3; D might be TRBD2 (6 bases). The CDR3 has 14 residues. Trimming left V 2 bases short and J 4 bases short, with 10 bases between. CDR1 and CDR2 (germline): MNHNY, SVGAGI (reference sequence). For the CDR3, the DNA is TGTGCCAGCAGTTACCGGAGGGTTCCAGATACGCAGTATTTT. This gives the protein CASSYRRVPDTQYF.

This clonotype was seen only a few times. V usage is TRBV7-3 and J usage is TRBJ2-1, with 8 bases matching TRBD2. Germline V gene data show CDR1 as SGHTA and CDR2 as FQGTGA. V lost 0 bases, J lost 0 bases, and 4 bases stayed unmatched. This CDR3 has 17 residues. CDR3 DNA: TGTGCCAGCAGCTTAACTAGCGGGACAAGCTCCTACAATGAGCAGTTCTTC. It encodes CASSLTSGTSSYNEQFF.

As concerns this clonotype: A read error may explain this, as a much larger clone is one base away. The V gene is TRBV6-5, the J gene TRBJ2-1, with D possibly matching TRBD2 (6 bases). The J call may not be correct, given that the DNA end is closer to TRBJ2-7. The germline CDR1 and CDR2 sequences are MNHEY and SVGAGI. The CDR3 sequence is 15 residues long. CDR3 bases: TGTGCCAGCAGTTACAGTCTAACTAGCTACAATGGGCAGTACTTC. Its protein is CASSYSLTSYNGQYF.

There are a few counts of this clonotype. The limits of the CDR3 on the DNA are not certain, so only TCRdb's listed CDR3 is given. This rearrangement joins TRBV7-3 to TRBJ1-4. CDR1 and CDR2 (germline): SGHTA, FQGTGA. The CDR3 length is 13 residues, termini included. The CDR3 protein is CASTEPAQKNCFF.

This chain connects TRBV9 to TRBJ1-2, with 8 bases that match TRBD1. With V trimmed by 4 bases and J by 8 bases, 10 bases remained unmatched. Germline loops: CDR1 SGDLS, CDR2 YYNGEE. This CDR3 comprises 14 residues. CDR3 protein: CASSQNDRGGGYTF. The CDR3 DNA follows: TGTGCCAGCAGCCAAAATGACAGGGGTGGAGGCTACACCTTC.

This clonotype was counted many times. V gene TRBV5-1 combines with J gene TRBJ2-7; the match to TRBD1 covers 9 bases. Germline CDR1 and CDR2: SGHRS and YFSETQ. V gave up 0 bases and J gave up 4 bases; unmatched junction bases: 5. The CDR3 length is 15 residues. The CDR3 spells CASSLAGTGRYEQYF. The DNA of the CDR3 is TGCGCCAGCAGCTTGGCCGGGACAGGGCGGTACGAGCAGTACTTC. The full variable domain, completed using reference TRBV5-1 and TRBJ2-7, is KAGVTQTPRYLIKTRGQQVTLSCSPISGHRSVSWYQQTPGQGLQFLFEYFSETQRNKGNFPGRFSGRQFSNSRSEMNVSTLELGDSALYLCASSLAGTGRYEQYFGPGTRLTVT.